The rows below give T cell receptor beta chains drawn from one sample of a study of beta chain features in type 1 diabetes. Sequencing was performed with immunoSEQ multiplex PCR; in TCRdb, only in-frame clones are kept and a portion is missing. The sample holds hundreds of thousands of clones, roughly a sixth seen once. What was sequenced was naive CD4+ T cells from blood. All receptors come from a man younger than 35 in good health. Both conserved end residues are part of each CDR3. D genes are given only for firm matches. Expanded clones get a size class; other rows say once, few or many, or leave the size out.

J gene	V gene	clone size	CDR3 length	D gene	CDR3 protein	CDR3 DNA
TRBJ1-5	TRBV19	NA	15	NA	CASRTYVTSNQPQHF	TGTGCCAGTAGGACGTACGTTACTAGCAATCAGCCCCAGCATTTT
TRBJ2-7	TRBV4-3	NA	15	NA	CASSQVPGRPYEQYF	TGCGCCAGCAGCCAAGTGCCAGGGAGACCCTACGAGCAGTACTTC
TRBJ2-1	TRBV4-3	NA	16	TRBD2	CASSQEGLAEYNEQFF	TGCGCCAGCAGCCAAGAGGGCCTAGCGGAATACAATGAGCAGTTCTTC
TRBJ2-1	TRBV11-3	NA	15	TRBD2	CASSAPGLPYNEQFF	TGTGCCAGCAGCGCTCCGGGACTACCTTACAATGAGCAGTTCTTC
TRBJ2-7	TRBV27	NA	12	TRBD1	CASRQGAYEQYF	TGTGCCAGCAGACAGGGGGCCTACGAGCAGTACTTC
TRBJ1-6	TRBV25-1	NA	13	NA	CASSRINNSPLHF	TGTGCCAGCAGCCGGATCAATAATTCACCCCTCCACTTT
TRBJ1-6	TRBV27	few	17	NA	CASSSLLEAVYNSPLHF	TGTGCCAGCAGTTCCCTCCTGGAGGCTGTTTATAATTCACCCCTCCACTTT
TRBJ2-7	TRBV29-1	few	14	NA	CSVEGGLGNYEQYF	TGCAGCGTTGAAGGTGGACTCGGGAACTACGAGCAGTACTTC
TRBJ2-5	TRBV15	few	13	NA	CATSRDRPETQYF	TGTGCCACCAGCAGAGATCGGCCGGAGACCCAGTACTTC
TRBJ2-1	TRBV7-7	NA	18	TRBD2	CASSLGTSGRGSYNEQFF	TGTGCCAGCAGCCTCGGGACTAGCGGGAGAGGGTCCTACAATGAGCAGTTCTTC
TRBJ2-7	TRBV30	NA	15	TRBD1	CAWSVRRAGGYEQYF	TGTGCCTGGAGTGTACGGCGAGCAGGGGGCTACGAGCAGTACTTC
TRBJ2-1	TRBV7-9	few	13	NA	CASSLDRSNEQFF	TGTGCCAGCAGCTTAGACAGGTCCAATGAGCAGTTCTTC
TRBJ2-5	TRBV5-1	few	14	TRBD2	CASSLEASGETQYF	TGCGCCAGCAGCTTGGAGGCTAGCGGGGAGACCCAGTACTTC
TRBJ2-2	TRBV2	few	15	TRBD1	CASRAGTGDTGELFF	TGTGCCAGCAGGGCCGGGACAGGGGACACCGGGGAGCTGTTTTTT
TRBJ1-5	TRBV2	NA	13	NA	CASSEREDQPQHF	TGTGCCAGCAGTGAAAGGGAAGATCAGCCCCAGCATTTT
TRBJ2-7	TRBV7-9	few	16	NA	CASSSRSAGAHYEQYF	TGTGCCAGCAGCTCCCGGAGTGCGGGGGCTCACTACGAGCAGTACTTC
TRBJ1-1	TRBV6-6	NA	14	NA	CASSRLRENTEAFF	TGTGCCAGCAGTCGCCTCAGGGAAAACACTGAAGCTTTCTTT
TRBJ2-5	TRBV7-2	NA	17	NA	CASSPMRPGQTSGTQYF	TGTGCCAGCAGCCCAATGCGGCCGGGACAAACCTCTGGGACCCAGTACTTC
TRBJ2-3	TRBV6-4	NA	15	TRBD2	CASSVFGGNGDTQYF	TGTGCCAGCAGTGTTTTCGGGGGGAACGGAGATACGCAGTATTTT
TRBJ1-6	TRBV5-1	NA	15	NA	CASSSTSQGGSPLHF	TGCGCCAGCAGCTCCACAAGCCAGGGAGGATCACCCCTCCACTTT
TRBJ1-2	TRBV19	NA	13	NA	CASSGDRDYGYTF	TGTGCCAGTAGCGGTGACCGGGACTATGGCTACACCTTC
TRBJ2-7	TRBV28	NA	11	NA	CASSLYDEQYF	TGTGCCAGCAGTTTATACGACGAGCAGTACTTC
TRBJ2-7	TRBV5-1	few	15	TRBD2	CASSQLAGITYEQYF	TGCGCCAGCAGCCAACTAGCGGGAATTACCTACGAGCAGTACTTC
TRBJ2-1	TRBV5-6	NA	16	TRBD2	CASSFRAGAAYNEQFF	TGTGCCAGCAGCTTTCGAGCGGGAGCAGCATACAATGAGCAGTTCTTC
TRBJ2-3	TRBV10-3	NA	15	NA	CAISESTTGVDTQYF	TGTGCCATCAGTGAGTCGACCACGGGCGTGGATACGCAGTATTTT
TRBJ1-1	TRBV10-3	few	13	NA	CAIKGSLAPEAFF	TGTGCCATCAAGGGCTCCCTAGCCCCTGAAGCTTTCTTT
TRBJ2-2	TRBV5-1	few	15	TRBD1	CASSMDRTNTGELFF	TGCGCCAGCAGCATGGACAGGACGAACACCGGGGAGCTGTTTTTT
TRBJ2-1	TRBV7-6	few	17	TRBD1	CASSLALAGTGGREQFF	TGTGCCAGCAGCTTAGCCCTCGCCGGGACAGGGGGTCGTGAGCAGTTCTTC
TRBJ2-7	TRBV9	NA	16	TRBD1	CASSLSGQDRAYEQYF	TGTGCCAGCAGTCTCAGTGGACAGGACAGGGCCTACGAGCAGTACTTC
TRBJ2-5	TRBV2	few	13	NA	CASRINSATLQYF	TGTGCCAGCAGAATAAACTCCGCGACCCTCCAGTACTTC
TRBJ1-4	TRBV7-9	NA	14	NA	CATAGTQYNEKLFF	TGTGCCACCGCAGGAACGCAGTATAATGAAAAACTGTTTTTT
TRBJ2-3	TRBV19	NA	17	TRBD2	CASSIALAGGSTDTQYF	TGTGCCAGTAGTATAGCTCTAGCGGGGGGGAGCACAGATACGCAGTATTTT
TRBJ2-5	TRBV5-4	few	16	TRBD2	CASSLGGSGRQETQYF	TGTGCCAGCAGCTTGGGTGGTAGCGGGAGGCAAGAGACCCAGTACTTC
TRBJ2-1	TRBV10-3	NA	14	TRBD2	CATLAGVSYNEQFF	TGTGCCACGCTAGCGGGGGTATCCTACAATGAGCAGTTCTTC
TRBJ2-5	TRBV10-3	NA	14	TRBD1	CAIRGQGLYETQYF	TGTGCCATCCGCGGACAGGGGTTGTACGAGACCCAGTACTTC
TRBJ1-3	TRBV5-1	NA	15	NA	CASSLGVYSGNTIYF	TGCGCCAGCAGCTTAGGCGTTTACTCTGGAAACACCATATATTTT
TRBJ2-7	TRBV7-9	NA	15	TRBD1	CASSLMGQGFYEQYF	TGTGCCAGCAGCTTAATGGGACAGGGCTTCTACGAGCAGTACTTC
TRBJ1-1	TRBV18	few	12	NA	CASSPGTTEAFF	TGTGCCAGCTCACCAGGGACAACTGAAGCTTTCTTT
TRBJ2-3	TRBV27	NA	15	NA	CASTSNRDPTGTQYF	TGTGCCAGCACTTCGAACCGGGACCCGACGGGTACGCAGTATTTT
TRBJ2-7	TRBV5-1	NA	13	TRBD2	CATSGPSSYEQYF	TGCGCCACTAGCGGCCCGAGCTCCTACGAGCAGTACTTC
TRBJ2-2	TRBV4-3	NA	17	NA	CASSQGSGFANTGELFF	TGCGCCAGCAGCCAAGGTAGCGGATTCGCGAACACCGGGGAGCTGTTTTTT
TRBJ2-1	TRBV7-9	NA	15	TRBD2	CASSLTGTSSHEQFF	TGTGCCAGCAGCTTAACCGGGACTAGCTCCCATGAGCAGTTCTTC
TRBJ2-1	TRBV4-3	NA	14	TRBD1	CASSHWDRYNEQFF	TGCGCCAGCAGCCACTGGGACAGATACAATGAGCAGTTCTTC
TRBJ2-1	TRBV29-1	NA	11	NA	CSVSQGVQPFF	TGCAGCGTGTCTCAAGGTGTACAACCGTTCTTC
TRBJ2-7	TRBV28	NA	15	NA	CASSRRVGSSYEQYF	TGTGCCAGCAGCCGGAGGGTGGGTAGCTCCTACGAGCAGTACTTC
TRBJ2-7	TRBV7-2	few	15	TRBD2	CASSPHGTSDYEQYF	TGTGCCAGCAGCCCCCATGGGACTAGCGACTACGAGCAGTACTTC
TRBJ2-1	TRBV6-4	few	12	NA	CASSDEERFQFF	TGTGCCAGCAGTGACGAGGAGCGTTTCCAGTTCTTC
TRBJ2-7	TRBV11-2	NA	14	NA	CASSLVSGTYEQYF	TGTGCCAGCAGCTTAGTTTCCGGAACCTACGAGCAGTACTTC
TRBJ1-5	TRBV19	few	14	NA	CASSIFRFNQPQHF	TGTGCCAGTAGTATTTTTCGGTTCAATCAGCCCCAGCATTTT
TRBJ2-1	TRBV6-6	NA	14	TRBD1	CASNNQGAPLEQFF	TGTGCCAGCAATAACCAGGGGGCGCCCCTTGAGCAGTTCTTC
TRBJ2-1	TRBV27	NA	18	TRBD2	CASSLSPRSGKVYNEQFF	TGTGCCAGCAGTTTATCCCCGAGGAGCGGGAAGGTTTACAATGAGCAGTTCTTC
TRBJ1-1	TRBV4-3	few	17	NA	CASSLHRAGEAGTEAFF	TGCGCCAGCAGCTTACACCGAGCAGGGGAGGCAGGCACTGAAGCTTTCTTT
TRBJ1-1	TRBV12-5	few	11	NA	CASRLSGEAFF	TGTGCTAGTCGGTTGTCGGGTGAAGCTTTCTTT
TRBJ2-7	TRBV27	NA	15	TRBD2	CASSLLAGGTYEQYF	TGTGCCAGCAGTTTATTGGCGGGGGGAACCTACGAGCAGTACTTC
TRBJ1-5	TRBV10-3	NA	12	NA	CAISGGNRSQHF	TGTGCCATCAGTGGGGGGAATAGGTCCCAGCATTTT
TRBJ2-1	TRBV12-5	NA	16	NA	CASGLVLGDSYNEQFF	TGTGCTAGTGGTTTGGTACTGGGAGATTCCTACAATGAGCAGTTCTTC